These 17 T cell receptor beta chains originate from one sample sequenced in a study of blood T cell repertoires in COVID-19. The repertoire was sequenced with immunoSEQ multiplex PCR; TCRdb's copy has only in-frame clones and lacks some. The sample yields some 270,000 clones, around 88% seen once. The sequencing sample was made of peripheral blood. Source of these receptors: a woman older than 75 with COVID-19, enrolled during active disease.

This sequence joins TRBV5-5 and TRBJ2-2; D remains unclear. This CDR3 region has 16 residues. Trimming shortened V by 1 base and J by 0 bases, and 10 bases separated the two germline ends. Germline CDR1 is SGHKS and CDR2 is YYEKEE (reference sequence). This CDR3 is CASSLSTTPNTGELFF. The CDR3 nucleotides are TGTGCCAGCAGCTTGAGTACTACCCCGAACACCGGGGAGCTGTTTTTT. Complete variable domain (other parts from reference TRBV5-5 and TRBJ2-2): DAGVTQSPTHLIKTRGQQVTLRCSPISGHKSVSWYQQVLGQGPQFIFQYYEKEERGRGNFPDRFSARQFPNYSSELNVNALLLGDSALYLCASSLSTTPNTGELFFGEGSRLTVL.

This rearrangement joins TRBV1 to TRBJ2-7; the table assigns TRBD2, which was not confirmed against the DNA. TRBV1 is flagged as a pseudogene. The length of the CDR3 is 14 residues. The CDR3 nucleotides are TGCACCAGCAGCCAAGAACTAGCGGTGGTTCGGCAGTACGTC. This codes for CTSSQELAVVRQYV.

The count of this clone is one. J is TRBJ1-5 and V is TRBV24-1; D remains unclear. Germline assignment: CDR1 KGHDR and CDR2 SFDVKD. V dropped 4 bases and J dropped 7 bases, with 7 bases sitting between them. The CDR3 has 12 residues. CDR3 coding DNA: TGTGCCACCAGTGAAGCGGGGCAGCCCCAGCATTTT. As protein: CATSEAGQPQHF.

CDR3 residues: CASSHPQGLDEQFF. DNA for the CDR3: TGTGCCAGCAGCCACCCGCAGGGGTTGGATGAGCAGTTCTTC. The chain is built from TRBV27 and TRBJ2-1, with D possibly TRBD1 on 6 matching bases. This CDR3 region has 14 residues. V was pared by 6 bases and J by 8 bases, with 17 bases between. Germline V gives CDR1 MNHEY, CDR2 SMNVEV (reference sequence).

V usage is TRBV3-1 (or the pseudogene TRBV3-2) and J usage is TRBJ1-1; 7 nucleotides match TRBD1. The CDR3 has 14 residues. V shed 2 bases and J 4 bases; nucleotides not matched to a gene: 4. CDR1 and CDR2 from the germline V gene are LGHDT and YNNKEL (reference sequence). The CDR3 DNA reads TGTGCCAGCAGCCAAAGAGCAGGGGGCACTGAAGCTTTCTTT. It yields the protein CASSQRAGGTEAFF.

The rearrangement links TRBV6-6 to TRBJ1-4; D may be TRBD1 (6 bases). The CDR3 is 14 amino acids. Per germline, CDR1 MNHNY and CDR2 SVGAGI (reference sequence). V was trimmed by 6 bases and J by 7 bases, leaving 15 bases between them. The CDR3: CASSGTFGGEKLFF. In DNA form, the CDR3 reads TGTGCCAGCAGCGGGACATTTGGGGGTGAAAAACTGTTTTTT.

This clone came up a few times. The V call is TRBV6-1, the J call TRBJ1-3; the D is unclear. Trimming left V 1 base short and J 0 bases short, with 13 bases between. The CDR3 extends over 17 amino acids. Germline CDR1 MNHNS, CDR2 SASEGT. The CDR3, as DNA: TGTGCCAGCAGTGAAGGCAGTACATGGTACTCTGGAAACACCATATATTTT. This sequence encodes CASSEGSTWYSGNTIYF.

The chain recombines TRBV6-5 with TRBJ2-1; D ambiguous. The CDR3 spans 12 residues. Trimming shortened V by 4 bases and J by 9 bases, and 10 bases separated the two germline ends. Germline V CDR1 and CDR2: MNHEY, SVGAGI. DNA for the CDR3: TGTGCCAGCAGTTCGACGGCGGCTGAGCAGTTCTTC. The encoded protein is CASSSTAAEQFF.

The chain is built from TRBV6-5 and TRBJ1-2; the D gene is possibly TRBD1 (5 bases). This CDR3 is built from 14 residues. The V end was cut by 1 base, the J end by 8 bases, with 14 bases between. The germline V gene has CDR1 MNHEY and CDR2 SVGAGI. In nucleotides, the CDR3 is TGTGCCAGCAGTTACTGGCAGGACATCGGGGGCTACACCTTC. Translating gives CASSYWQDIGGYTF.

This sequence joins TRBV7-9 and TRBJ2-3; 8 nucleotides line up with TRBD1. The CDR3 runs to 14 residues. Germline-derived CDR1 and CDR2 are SEHNR and FQNEAQ (reference sequence). J lost 5 bases, V lost 2 bases, and 3 bases had no gene match. The CDR3 spells CASSLQGAGDTQYF. CDR3 DNA sequence: TGTGCCAGCAGCTTACAGGGGGCGGGAGATACGCAGTATTTT.

This chain links TRBV12-3 or TRBV12-4 with TRBJ2-1, with D possibly being TRBD2 (5 bases). The V gene lost 10 bases and the J gene lost 8 bases, with 18 bases spanning the gap. The CDR3 consists of 13 residues. CDR3 amino acids: CATCRGPGDEQFF. The CDR3 DNA is TGTGCCACATGTAGAGGCCCCGGGGATGAGCAGTTCTTC.

The chain has TRBV11-1 and TRBJ1-2, with a possible D match to TRBD1 (6 bases). Trimming removed 11 bases from V and 8 bases from J, with 15 bases in between. The CDR3 has 11 residues. CDR1 and CDR2 from the germline V gene are SGHAT and FQDESV (reference sequence). The CDR3, as DNA: TGTGCCTCGGGGCAGGGGCGAGGCTACACCTTC. Protein sequence: CASGQGRGYTF.

The V call is TRBV29-1, the J call TRBJ1-1, with a tentative D call TRBD1 (5 bases). Trimming left V 3 bases short and J 0 bases short, with 8 bases between. Germline V gene lookup returns CDR1 SQVTM and CDR2 ANQGSEA. The CDR3 has 13 amino acids. The CDR3 sequence is CSVERQLNTEAFF. For the CDR3, the DNA is TGCAGCGTTGAGAGACAGCTGAACACTGAAGCTTTCTTT.

The count of this clone is one. The V call is TRBV21-1, the J call TRBJ2-3; the DNA was not compared with TRBD1, the D call given in the table. TRBV21-1 is tagged as a pseudogene. The CDR3 totals 16 residues. CDR3 nucleotides: TGTGCCAGCAGCAAAGCTTCCAGGGGGCGAACAGATACGCAGTATTTT. It encodes CASSKASRGRTDTQYF.

This clone was counted a single time. This rearrangement joins TRBV19 to TRBJ2-3; 8 bases match TRBD2. J gave up 4 bases and V 4 bases, and 4 bases lay outside the gene matches. CDR3 length: 14 amino acids. The germline gives CDR1 LNHDA, CDR2 SQIVND (reference sequence). CDR3 nucleotides: TGTGCCAGTAGTAGCGGGGGGATCGCAGATACGCAGTATTTT. Its translation: CASSSGGIADTQYF.

The chain recombines TRBV6-6 with TRBJ1-2, with D tentatively TRBD1 (6 bases). Germline CDR1 and CDR2: MNHNY and SVGAGI (reference sequence). This CDR3 spans 16 amino acids. The germline V and J ends were trimmed by 10 bases and 1 base, with 22 bases remaining between them. In nucleotides, the CDR3 is TGTGCCACTTCTTCGGGAGGGGGAAGGGGTAACTATGGCTACACCTTC. The encoded protein is CATSSGGGRGNYGYTF.

This clone was recorded only once. The chain is built from TRBV5-1 and TRBJ2-1; D might be TRBD2 (6 bases). Germline V gene data show CDR1 as SGHRS and CDR2 as YFSETQ. The V gene lost 0 bases and the J gene lost 6 bases, with 10 bases spanning the gap. The CDR3 consists of 14 residues. CDR3 nucleotide sequence: TGCGCCAGCAGCTTGGGGTCGGAGGGCAATGAGCAGTTCTTC. Translated: CASSLGSEGNEQFF.